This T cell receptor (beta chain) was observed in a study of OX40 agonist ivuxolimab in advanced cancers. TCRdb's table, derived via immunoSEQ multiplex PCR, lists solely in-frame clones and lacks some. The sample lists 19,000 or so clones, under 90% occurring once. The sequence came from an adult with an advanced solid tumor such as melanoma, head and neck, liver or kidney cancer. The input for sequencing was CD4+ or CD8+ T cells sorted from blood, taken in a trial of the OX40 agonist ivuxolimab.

Here the CDR3 DNA reads TGTGCCAGCAGCTTAGAACAGGGGGCCGAGCAGTACTTC. It yields the protein CASSLEQGAEQYF. The V and J genes are TRBV13 and TRBJ2-7; TRBD1 aligns across 9 bases. The CDR3 covers 13 residues. CDR1 and CDR2 from the germline V gene are PRHDT and FYEKMQ (reference sequence). With V trimmed by 1 base and J by 6 bases, 1 base remained unmatched.